The TCR beta chain described here comes from a study of blood T cells in healthy people across ages. Study-level results: In long-lived donors, naive CD4+ cell counts and diversity exceeded those of aged donors. Naive T cell percentage by flow cytometry tracked strongly with beta diversity.

As for this clonotype: Its antigen is unidentified.

A second about 7 to 11 cycle PCR used barcoded and J-beta primers. Researchers report that each sample yielded at least 3 million CDR3-containing paired-end reads. TCRdb reprocessed the 5' RACE reads with MiXCR, giving one entry per CDR3 protein. The table lists around 990,000 distinct CDR3 sequences, 35% to 40% of them singletons. This CDR3 is 12 amino acids long. V shed 9 bases and J 8 bases; nucleotides not matched to a gene: 9. Germline V gene sequence: CDR1 SNHLY, CDR2 FYNNEI. The chain is built from TRBV2 and TRBJ1-2, with TRBD1 matching 7 bases. The material sequenced was blood. The TCR originated in a man between 18 and 35 years old in good health. The CDR3 nucleotides are TGTGCCAGTCCTACAGGGGCAGGAGGCTACACCTTC. Amino acid sequence: CASPTGAGGYTF. The variable domain in full, completed from reference TRBV2 and TRBJ1-2, reads EPEVTQTPSHQVTQMGQEVILRCVPISNHLYFYWYRQILGQKVEFLVSFYNNEISEKSEIFDDQFSVERPDGSNFTLKIRSTKLEDSAMYFCASPTGAGGYTFGSGTRLTVV.